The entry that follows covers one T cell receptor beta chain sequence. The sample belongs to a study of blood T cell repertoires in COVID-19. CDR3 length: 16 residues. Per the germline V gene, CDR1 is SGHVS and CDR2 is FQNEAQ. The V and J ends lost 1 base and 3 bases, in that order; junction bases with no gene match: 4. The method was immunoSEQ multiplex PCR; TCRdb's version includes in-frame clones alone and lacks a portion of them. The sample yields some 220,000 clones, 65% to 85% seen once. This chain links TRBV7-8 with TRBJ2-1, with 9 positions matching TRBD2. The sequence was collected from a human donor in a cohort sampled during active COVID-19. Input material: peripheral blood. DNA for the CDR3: TGTGCCAGCAGCTTAGAGAGCGGGAGGCGCTACAATGAGCAGTTCTTC. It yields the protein CASSLESGRRYNEQFF. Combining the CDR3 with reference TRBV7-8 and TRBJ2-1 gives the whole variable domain GAGVSQSPRYKVAKRGQDVALRCDPISGHVSLFWYQQALGQGPEFLTYFQNEAQLDKSGLPSDRFFAERPEGSVSTLKIQRTQQEDSAVYLCASSLESGRRYNEQFFGPGTRLTVL.